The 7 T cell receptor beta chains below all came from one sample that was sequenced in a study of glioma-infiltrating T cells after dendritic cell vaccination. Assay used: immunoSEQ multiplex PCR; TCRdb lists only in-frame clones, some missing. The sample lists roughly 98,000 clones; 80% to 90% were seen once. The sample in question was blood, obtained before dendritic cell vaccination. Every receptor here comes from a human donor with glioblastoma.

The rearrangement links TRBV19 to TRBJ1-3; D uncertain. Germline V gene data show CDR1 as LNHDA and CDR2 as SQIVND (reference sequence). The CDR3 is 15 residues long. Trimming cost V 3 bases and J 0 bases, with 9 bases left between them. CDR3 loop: CASSISGNSGNTIYF. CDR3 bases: TGTGCCAGTAGTATCTCAGGCAACTCTGGAAACACCATATATTTT. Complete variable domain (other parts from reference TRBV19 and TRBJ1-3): DGGITQSPKYLFRKEGQNVTLSCEQNLNHDAMYWYRQDPGQGLRLIYYSQIVNDFQKGDIAEGYSVSREKKESFPLTVTSAQKNPTAFYLCASSISGNSGNTIYFGEGSWLTVV.

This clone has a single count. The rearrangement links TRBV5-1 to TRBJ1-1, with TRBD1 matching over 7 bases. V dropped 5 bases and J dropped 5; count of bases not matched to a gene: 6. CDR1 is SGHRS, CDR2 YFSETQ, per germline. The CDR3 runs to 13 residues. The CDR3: CASSIGTETEAFF. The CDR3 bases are TGCGCCAGCAGTATCGGGACAGAGACTGAAGCTTTCTTT.

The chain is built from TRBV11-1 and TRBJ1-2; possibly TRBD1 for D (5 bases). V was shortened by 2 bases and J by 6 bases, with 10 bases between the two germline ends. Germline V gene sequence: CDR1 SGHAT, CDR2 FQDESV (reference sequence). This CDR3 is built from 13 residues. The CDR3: CASSLSGRDGYTF. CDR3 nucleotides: TGTGCCAGCAGCTTATCAGGGCGAGATGGCTACACCTTC.

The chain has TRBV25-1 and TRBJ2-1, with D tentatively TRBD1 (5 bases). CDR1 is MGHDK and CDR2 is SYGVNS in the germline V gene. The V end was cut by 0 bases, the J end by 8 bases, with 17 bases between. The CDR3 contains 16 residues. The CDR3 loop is CASSEYFSLGADEQFF. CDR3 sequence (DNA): TGTGCCAGCAGTGAATATTTTTCCTTAGGGGCCGATGAGCAGTTCTTC.

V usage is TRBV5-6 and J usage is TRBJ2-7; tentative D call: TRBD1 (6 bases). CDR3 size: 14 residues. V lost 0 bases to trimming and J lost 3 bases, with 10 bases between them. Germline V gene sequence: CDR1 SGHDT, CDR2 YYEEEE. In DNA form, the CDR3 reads TGTGCCAGCAGCTTGGGAGCCAGGGGCTACGAGCAGTACTTC. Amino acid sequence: CASSLGARGYEQYF.

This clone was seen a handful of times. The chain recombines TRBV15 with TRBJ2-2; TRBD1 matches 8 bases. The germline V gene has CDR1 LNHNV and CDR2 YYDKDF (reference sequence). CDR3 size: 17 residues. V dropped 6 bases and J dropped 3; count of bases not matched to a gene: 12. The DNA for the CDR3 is TGTGCCACCAGTAAAGGACAGGGCGGAGTGGACACCGGGGAGCTGTTTTTT. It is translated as CATSKGQGGVDTGELFF.

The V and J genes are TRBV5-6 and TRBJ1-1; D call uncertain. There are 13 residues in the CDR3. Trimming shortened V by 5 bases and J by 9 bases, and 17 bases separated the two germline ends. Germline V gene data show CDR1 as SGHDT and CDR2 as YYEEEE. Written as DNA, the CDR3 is TGTGCCAGCAGTTTGAACGCCGGGAGTAAAGCTTTCTTT. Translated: CASSLNAGSKAFF.